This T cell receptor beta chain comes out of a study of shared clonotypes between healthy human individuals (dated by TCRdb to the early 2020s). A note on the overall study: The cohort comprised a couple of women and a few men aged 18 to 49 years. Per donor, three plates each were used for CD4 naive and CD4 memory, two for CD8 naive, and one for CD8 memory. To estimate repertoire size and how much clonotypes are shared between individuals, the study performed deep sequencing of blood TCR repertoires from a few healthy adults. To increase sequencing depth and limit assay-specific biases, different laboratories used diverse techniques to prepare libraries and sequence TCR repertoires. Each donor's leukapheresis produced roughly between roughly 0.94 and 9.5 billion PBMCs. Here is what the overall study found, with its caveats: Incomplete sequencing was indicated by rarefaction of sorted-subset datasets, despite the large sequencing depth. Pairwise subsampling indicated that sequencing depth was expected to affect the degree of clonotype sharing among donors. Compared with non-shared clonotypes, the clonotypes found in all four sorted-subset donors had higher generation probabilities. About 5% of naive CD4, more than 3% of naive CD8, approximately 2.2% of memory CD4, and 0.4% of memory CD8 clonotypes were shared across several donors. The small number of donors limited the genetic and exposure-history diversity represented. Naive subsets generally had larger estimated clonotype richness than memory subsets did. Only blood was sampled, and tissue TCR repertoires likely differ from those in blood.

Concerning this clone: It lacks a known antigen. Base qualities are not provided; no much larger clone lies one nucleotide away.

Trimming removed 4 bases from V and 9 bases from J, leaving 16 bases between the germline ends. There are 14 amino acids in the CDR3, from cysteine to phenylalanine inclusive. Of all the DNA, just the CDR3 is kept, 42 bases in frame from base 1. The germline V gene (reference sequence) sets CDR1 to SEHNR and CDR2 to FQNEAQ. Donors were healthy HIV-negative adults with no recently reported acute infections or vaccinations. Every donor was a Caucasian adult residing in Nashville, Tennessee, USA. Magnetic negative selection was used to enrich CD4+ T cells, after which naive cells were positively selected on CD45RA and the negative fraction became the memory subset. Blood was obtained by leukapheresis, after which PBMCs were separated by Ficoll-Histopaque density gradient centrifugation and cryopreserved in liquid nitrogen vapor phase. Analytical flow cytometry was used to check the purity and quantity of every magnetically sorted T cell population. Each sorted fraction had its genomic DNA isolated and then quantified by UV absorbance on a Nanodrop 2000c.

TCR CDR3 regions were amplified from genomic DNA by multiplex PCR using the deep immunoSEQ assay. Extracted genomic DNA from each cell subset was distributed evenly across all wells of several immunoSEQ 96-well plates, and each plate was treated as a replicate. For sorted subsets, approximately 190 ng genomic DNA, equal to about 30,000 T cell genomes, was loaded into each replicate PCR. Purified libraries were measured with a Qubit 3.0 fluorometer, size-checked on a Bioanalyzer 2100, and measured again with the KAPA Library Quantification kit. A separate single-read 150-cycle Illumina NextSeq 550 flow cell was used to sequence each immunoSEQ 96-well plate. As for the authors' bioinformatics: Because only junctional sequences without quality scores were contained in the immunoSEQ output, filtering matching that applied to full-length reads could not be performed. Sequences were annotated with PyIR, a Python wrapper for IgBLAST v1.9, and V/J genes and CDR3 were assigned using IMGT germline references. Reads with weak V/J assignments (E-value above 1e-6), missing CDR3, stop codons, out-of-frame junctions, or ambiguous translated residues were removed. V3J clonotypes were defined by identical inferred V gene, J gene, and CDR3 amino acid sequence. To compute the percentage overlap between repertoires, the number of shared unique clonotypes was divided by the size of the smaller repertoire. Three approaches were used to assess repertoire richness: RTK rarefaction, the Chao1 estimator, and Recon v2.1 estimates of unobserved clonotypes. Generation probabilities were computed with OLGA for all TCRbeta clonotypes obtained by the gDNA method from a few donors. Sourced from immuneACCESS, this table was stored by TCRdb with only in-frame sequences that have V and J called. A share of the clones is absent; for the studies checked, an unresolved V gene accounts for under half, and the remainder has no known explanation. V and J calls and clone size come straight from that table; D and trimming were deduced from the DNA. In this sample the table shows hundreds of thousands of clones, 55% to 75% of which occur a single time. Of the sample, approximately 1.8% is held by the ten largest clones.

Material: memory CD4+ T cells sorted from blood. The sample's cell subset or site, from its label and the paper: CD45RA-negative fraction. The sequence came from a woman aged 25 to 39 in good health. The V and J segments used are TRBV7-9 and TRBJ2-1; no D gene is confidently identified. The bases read TGTGCCAGCAGCTCCCGACAAGATAATCCTGAGCAGTTCTTC. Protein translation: CASSSRQDNPEQFF.